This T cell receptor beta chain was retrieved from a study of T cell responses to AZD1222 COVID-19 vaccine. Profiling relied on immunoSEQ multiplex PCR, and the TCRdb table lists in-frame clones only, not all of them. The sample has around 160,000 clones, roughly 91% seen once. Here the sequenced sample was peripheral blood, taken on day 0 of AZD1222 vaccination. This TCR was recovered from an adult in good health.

The CDR3 sequence: CASSPRRTRELHEQFF. CDR3 DNA sequence: TGTGCCAGCAGCCCTCGGCGGACTAGAGAGCTACATGAGCAGTTCTTC. The rearrangement uses TRBV7-6 and TRBJ2-1, with 7 bases aligning to TRBD2. V shed 5 bases, J shed 8 bases, and the junction held 15 bases outside the gene matches. This CDR3 comprises 16 residues. CDR1 SGHVS and CDR2 FNYEAQ come from the germline V gene.